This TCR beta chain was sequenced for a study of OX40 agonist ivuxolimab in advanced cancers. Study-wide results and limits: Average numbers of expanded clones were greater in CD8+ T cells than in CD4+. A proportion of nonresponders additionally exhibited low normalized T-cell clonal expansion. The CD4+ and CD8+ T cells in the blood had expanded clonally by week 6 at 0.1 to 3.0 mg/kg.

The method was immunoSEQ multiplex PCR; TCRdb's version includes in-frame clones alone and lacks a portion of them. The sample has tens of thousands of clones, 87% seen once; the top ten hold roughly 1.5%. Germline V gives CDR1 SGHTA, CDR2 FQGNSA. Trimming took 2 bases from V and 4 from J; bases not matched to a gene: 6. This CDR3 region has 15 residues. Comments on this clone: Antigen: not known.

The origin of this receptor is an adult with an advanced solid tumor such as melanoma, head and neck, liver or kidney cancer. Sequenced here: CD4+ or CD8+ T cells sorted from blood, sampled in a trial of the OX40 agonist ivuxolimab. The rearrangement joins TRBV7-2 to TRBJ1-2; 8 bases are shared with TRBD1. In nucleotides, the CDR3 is TGTGCCAGCAGCTTAAGGACAGGGAGCGGCTATGGCTACACCTTC. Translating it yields CASSLRTGSGYGYTF.